This TCR beta chain is drawn from a study of OX40 agonist ivuxolimab in advanced cancers. Study-wide context: Prior checkpoint blockade (anti-PD-1, anti-PD-L1 or anti-CTLA-4) was permitted; over 30% had it. Three partial responders included one hepatocellular carcinoma patient and two cutaneous melanoma patients.

Repertoires were generated with immunoSEQ multiplex PCR, while TCRdb's copy carries only in-frame clones and drops some. The data show under 65,000 clones, with approximately 91% seen just once and roughly 20% held by the top ten. The CDR3 totals 14 residues. CDR1 and CDR2 from the germline V gene are GTSNPN and SVGIG (reference sequence). The ends were cut back, 0 bases at V and 2 bases at J, with 11 bases in the middle. The clonotype comes from an adult with an advanced solid tumor such as melanoma, head and neck, liver or kidney cancer. The V and J genes are TRBV30 and TRBJ2-7; D gene unclear. The specimen was CD4+ or CD8+ T cells sorted from blood, collected in a trial of the OX40 agonist ivuxolimab. The CDR3 loop reads CAWSVWRWPYEQYF. CDR3 in DNA: TGTGCCTGGAGTGTATGGCGATGGCCCTACGAGCAGTACTTC.